The present T cell receptor (beta chain) was sequenced within a study of blood T cell repertoires in COVID-19. Whole-study context: Acute and convalescent COVID-19 specimens originated in the United States, Italy and Spain.

CDR1 is MNHEY and CDR2 is SVGAGI in the germline V gene. CDR3 length equals 15 residues. Deletions cut 1 base from V and 0 bases from J, with 10 bases between. Measured with immunoSEQ multiplex PCR; TCRdb has only the in-frame clones, and not every one. This table has fewer than 60,000 clones, 88% appearing once. V is TRBV6-5 and J is TRBJ2-7; D remains ambiguous. This TCR was sampled from a human donor with active COVID-19. The donor label of this sample is uncertain. Sequences were obtained from peripheral blood. The CDR3 sequence is CASSYFARSSYEQYF. As DNA, the CDR3 is TGTGCCAGCAGTTACTTCGCCCGGAGCTCCTACGAGCAGTACTTC.